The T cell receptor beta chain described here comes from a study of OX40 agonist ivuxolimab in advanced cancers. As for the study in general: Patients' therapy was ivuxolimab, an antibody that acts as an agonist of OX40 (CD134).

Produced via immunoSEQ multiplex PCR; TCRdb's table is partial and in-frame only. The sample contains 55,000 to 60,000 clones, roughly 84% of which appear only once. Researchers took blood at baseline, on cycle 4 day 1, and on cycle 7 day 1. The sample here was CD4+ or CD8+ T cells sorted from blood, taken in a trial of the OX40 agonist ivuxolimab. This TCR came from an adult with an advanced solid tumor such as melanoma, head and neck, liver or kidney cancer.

The CDR3 DNA follows: TGTGCCAGCAAGTACCGAGGAGGGGACTCCTACAATGAGCAGTTCTTC. Amino acids: CASKYRGGDSYNEQFF. The gene calls are TRBV7-2 and TRBJ2-1, with a possible D match to TRBD2 (6 bases). V was clipped by 7 bases and J by 0 bases, with 16 bases between them. The CDR3 has 16 amino acids. The germline V gene encodes CDR1 SGHTA and CDR2 FQGNSA.